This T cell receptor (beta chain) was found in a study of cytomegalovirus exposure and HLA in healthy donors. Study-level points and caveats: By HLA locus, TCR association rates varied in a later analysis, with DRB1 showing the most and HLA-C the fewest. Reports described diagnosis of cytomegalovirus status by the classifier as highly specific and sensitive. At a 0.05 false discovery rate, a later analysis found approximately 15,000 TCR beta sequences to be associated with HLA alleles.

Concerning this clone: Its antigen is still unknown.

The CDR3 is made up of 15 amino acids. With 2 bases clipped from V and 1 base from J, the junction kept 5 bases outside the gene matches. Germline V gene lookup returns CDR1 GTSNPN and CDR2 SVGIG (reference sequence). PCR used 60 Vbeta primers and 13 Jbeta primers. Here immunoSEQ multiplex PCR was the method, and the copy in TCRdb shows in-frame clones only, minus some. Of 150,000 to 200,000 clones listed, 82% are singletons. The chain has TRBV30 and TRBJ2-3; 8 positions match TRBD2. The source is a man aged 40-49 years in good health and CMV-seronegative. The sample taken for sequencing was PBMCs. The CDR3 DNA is TGTGCCTGGAGTCGGGGGGGGCGAGGCACAGATACGCAGTATTTT. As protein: CAWSRGGRGTDTQYF.